This TCR beta chain was profiled in a study of persistence of HIV-infected CD4 T cells. Looking at the study overall: A median of 8 years of suppressive ART preceded sampling.

CDR1 SGHTA and CDR2 FQGTGA come from the germline V gene. The CDR3 is made up of 18 amino acids. The germline V and J ends were trimmed by 0 bases and 5 bases, with 22 bases remaining between them. The libraries were made with immunoSEQ version 4 in survey mode. Genomic DNA was diluted to around 10 ng/uL, up to 1 ug per sample. Method: immunoSEQ multiplex PCR; TCRdb's copy keeps in-frame clones and lacks some. The table shows tens of thousands of clones, with approximately 90% occurring only once. Nonspecific anti-CD3/anti-CD28 bead stimulation represents the broad CD4+ T cell repertoire. Sorting selected CD4+ T cells upregulating both CD40 ligand and CD69. PBMCs were depleted of CD8+ T cells before stimulation. General study points: Degenerate expanded CDR3beta sequences were enriched among CMV- and Gag-responding cells.

About this clone itself: The antigen is undetermined.

This TCR was sampled from an adult woman with HIV who was CMV-seropositive. The sample in question was CD4+ T cells sorted from PBMCs after approximately 20-hour stimulation, obtained from a patient who received antiretroviral therapy. The chain couples TRBV7-3 to TRBJ1-2; D is perhaps TRBD1 (5 bases). CDR3 protein: CASSLTVKPRGRQYGYTF. The CDR3, as DNA: TGTGCCAGCAGCTTAACGGTGAAGCCTCGAGGGAGACAGTATGGCTACACCTTC.